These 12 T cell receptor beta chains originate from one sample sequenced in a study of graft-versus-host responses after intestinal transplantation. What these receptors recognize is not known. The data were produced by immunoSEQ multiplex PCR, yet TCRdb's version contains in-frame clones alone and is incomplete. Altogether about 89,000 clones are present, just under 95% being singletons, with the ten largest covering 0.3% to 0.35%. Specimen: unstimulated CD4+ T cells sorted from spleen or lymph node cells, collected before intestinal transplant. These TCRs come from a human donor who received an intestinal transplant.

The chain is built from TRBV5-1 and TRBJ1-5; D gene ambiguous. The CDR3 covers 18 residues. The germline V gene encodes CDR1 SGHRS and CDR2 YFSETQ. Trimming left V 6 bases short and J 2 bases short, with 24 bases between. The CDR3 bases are TGCGCCAGCATAGGGCCAAGGAGGGCGGCCACCCGCAATCAGCCCCAGCATTTT. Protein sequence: CASIGPRRAATRNQPQHF.

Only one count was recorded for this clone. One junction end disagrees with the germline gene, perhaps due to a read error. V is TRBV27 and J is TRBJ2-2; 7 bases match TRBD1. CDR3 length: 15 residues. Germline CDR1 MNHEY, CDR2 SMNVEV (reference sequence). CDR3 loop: CASSPSGQITGDLFF. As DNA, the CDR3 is TGTGCCAGCAGTCCCTCGGGACAGATAACCGGGGATCTGTTTTTT.

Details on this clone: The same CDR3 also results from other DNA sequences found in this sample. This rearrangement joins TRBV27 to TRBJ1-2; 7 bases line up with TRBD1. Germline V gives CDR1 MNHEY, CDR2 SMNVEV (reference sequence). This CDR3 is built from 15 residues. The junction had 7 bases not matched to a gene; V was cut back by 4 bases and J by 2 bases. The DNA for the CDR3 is TGTGCCAGCAGTTCCACAGGGGAGGGGAACTATGGCTACACCTTC. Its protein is CASSSTGEGNYGYTF.

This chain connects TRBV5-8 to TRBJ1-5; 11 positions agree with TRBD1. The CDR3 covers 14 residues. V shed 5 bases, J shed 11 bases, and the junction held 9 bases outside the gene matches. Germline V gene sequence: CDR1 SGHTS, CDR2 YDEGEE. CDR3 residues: CASSLGTGGEAQHF. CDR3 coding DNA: TGTGCCAGCAGTCTCGGGACAGGGGGGGAGGCCCAGCATTTT.

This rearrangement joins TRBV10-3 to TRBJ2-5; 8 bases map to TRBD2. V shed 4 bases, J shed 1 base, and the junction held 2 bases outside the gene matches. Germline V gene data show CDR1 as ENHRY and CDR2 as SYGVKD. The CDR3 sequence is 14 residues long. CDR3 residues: CAISATSAQETQYF. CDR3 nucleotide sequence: TGTGCCATCAGTGCGACTAGCGCCCAAGAGACCCAGTACTTC.

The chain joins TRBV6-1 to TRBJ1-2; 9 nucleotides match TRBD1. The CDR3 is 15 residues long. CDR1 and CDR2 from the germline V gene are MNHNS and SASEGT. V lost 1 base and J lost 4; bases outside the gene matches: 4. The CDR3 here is CASSEEGTGFYGYTF. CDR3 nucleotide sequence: TGTGCCAGCAGTGAAGAAGGGACAGGGTTCTATGGCTACACCTTC.

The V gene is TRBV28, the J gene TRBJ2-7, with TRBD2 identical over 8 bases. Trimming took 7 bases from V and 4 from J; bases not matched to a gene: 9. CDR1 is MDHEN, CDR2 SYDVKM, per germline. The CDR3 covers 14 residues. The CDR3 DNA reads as TGTGCCAGCAACCCCCTCGCGGGAGGTTACGAGCAGTACTTC. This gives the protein CASNPLAGGYEQYF.

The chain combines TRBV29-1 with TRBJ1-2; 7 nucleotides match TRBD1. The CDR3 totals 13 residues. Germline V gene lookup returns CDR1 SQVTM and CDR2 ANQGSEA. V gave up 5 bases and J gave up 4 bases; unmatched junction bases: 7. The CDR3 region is CSVYRDSLYGYTF. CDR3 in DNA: TGCAGCGTTTACCGGGACAGCCTCTATGGCTACACCTTC.

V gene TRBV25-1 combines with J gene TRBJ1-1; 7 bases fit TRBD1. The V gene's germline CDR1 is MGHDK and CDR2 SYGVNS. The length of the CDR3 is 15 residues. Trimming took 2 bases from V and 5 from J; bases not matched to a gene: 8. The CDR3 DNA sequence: TGTGCCAGCAGTGAACCCAACAGGGGAGGTACTGAAGCTTTCTTT. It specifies CASSEPNRGGTEAFF.

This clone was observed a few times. CDR3: CASSDTAKNIQYF. DNA for the CDR3: TGTGCCAGCAGTGATACAGCCAAAAACATTCAGTACTTC. The chain uses TRBV6-1 and TRBJ2-4; no definite D call. The ends were cut back, 3 bases at V and 0 bases at J, with 3 bases in the middle. CDR1 and CDR2 from the germline V gene are MNHNS and SASEGT. CDR3 length: 13 amino acids.

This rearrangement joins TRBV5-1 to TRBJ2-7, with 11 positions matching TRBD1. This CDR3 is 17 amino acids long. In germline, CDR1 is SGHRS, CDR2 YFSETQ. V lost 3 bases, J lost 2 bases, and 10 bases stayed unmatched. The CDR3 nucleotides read TGCGCCAGCAGCTCCGGTTTGGGGGACAGGGGGGCCTACGAGCAGTACTTC. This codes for CASSSGLGDRGAYEQYF.

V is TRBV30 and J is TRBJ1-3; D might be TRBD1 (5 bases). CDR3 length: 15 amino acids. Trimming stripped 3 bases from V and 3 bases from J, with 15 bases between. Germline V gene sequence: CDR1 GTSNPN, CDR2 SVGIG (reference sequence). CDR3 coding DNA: TGTGCCTGGAGCGCAGGGCTAGTGGGTGGAAACACCATATATTTT. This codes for CAWSAGLVGGNTIYF.